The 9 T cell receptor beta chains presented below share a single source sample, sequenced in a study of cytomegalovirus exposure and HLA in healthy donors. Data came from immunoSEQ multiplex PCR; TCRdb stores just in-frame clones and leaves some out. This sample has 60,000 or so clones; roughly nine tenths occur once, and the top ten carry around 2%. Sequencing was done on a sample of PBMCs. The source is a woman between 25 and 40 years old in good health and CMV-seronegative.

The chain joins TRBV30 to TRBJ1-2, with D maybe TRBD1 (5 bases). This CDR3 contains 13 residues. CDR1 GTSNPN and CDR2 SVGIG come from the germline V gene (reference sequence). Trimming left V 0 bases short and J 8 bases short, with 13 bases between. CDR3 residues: CAWSVQGAEGYTF. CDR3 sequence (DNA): TGTGCCTGGAGTGTCCAGGGTGCGGAGGGCTACACCTTC.

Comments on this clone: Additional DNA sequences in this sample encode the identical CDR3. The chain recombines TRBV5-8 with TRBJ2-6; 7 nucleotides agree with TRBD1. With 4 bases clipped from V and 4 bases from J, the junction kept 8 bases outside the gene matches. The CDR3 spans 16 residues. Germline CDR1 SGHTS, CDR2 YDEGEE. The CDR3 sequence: CASSLETGSGANVLTF. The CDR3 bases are TGTGCCAGCAGCCTAGAGACAGGGTCCGGGGCCAACGTCCTGACTTTC.

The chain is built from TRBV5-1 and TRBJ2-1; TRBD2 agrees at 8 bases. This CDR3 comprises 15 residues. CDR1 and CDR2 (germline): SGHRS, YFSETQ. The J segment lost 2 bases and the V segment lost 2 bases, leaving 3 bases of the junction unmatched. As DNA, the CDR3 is TGCGCCAGCAGCTTAACGGGAGGGCCCTACAATGAGCAGTTCTTC. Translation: CASSLTGGPYNEQFF.

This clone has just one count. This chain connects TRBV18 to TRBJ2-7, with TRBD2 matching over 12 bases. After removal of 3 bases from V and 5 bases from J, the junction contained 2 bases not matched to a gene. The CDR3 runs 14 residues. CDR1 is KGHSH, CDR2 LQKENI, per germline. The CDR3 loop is CASSPTSGSDEQYF. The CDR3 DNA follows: TGTGCCAGCTCACCGACTAGCGGGAGTGACGAGCAGTACTTC.

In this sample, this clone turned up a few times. The CDR3 nucleotides are TGTGCCAGCAGTGGACAGGGGATAACGCAGTATTTT. Amino acid sequence: CASSGQGITQYF. The genes are TRBV25-1 and TRBJ2-3; 8 bases map to TRBD1. Germline V CDR1 and CDR2: MGHDK, SYGVNS. After removal of 4 bases from V and 9 bases from J, the junction contained 3 bases not matched to a gene. The length of the CDR3 is 12 residues.

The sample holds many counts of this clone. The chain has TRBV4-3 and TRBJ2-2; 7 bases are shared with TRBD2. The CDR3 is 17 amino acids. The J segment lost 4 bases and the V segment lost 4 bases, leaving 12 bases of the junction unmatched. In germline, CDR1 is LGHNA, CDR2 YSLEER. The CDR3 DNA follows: TGCGCCAGCAGCCCCCGAGAGGGAGGGAGTGGCACCGGGGAGCTGTTTTTT. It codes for CASSPREGGSGTGELFF.

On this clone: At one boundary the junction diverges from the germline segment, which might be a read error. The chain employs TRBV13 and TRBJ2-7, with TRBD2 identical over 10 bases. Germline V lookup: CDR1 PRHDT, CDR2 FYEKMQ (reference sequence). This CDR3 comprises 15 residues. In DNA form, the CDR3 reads TGTGCCAGCAGTTTAGGTGGACTAGCGGTTTACGAGCAGTACTTC. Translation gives CASSLGGLAVYEQYF.

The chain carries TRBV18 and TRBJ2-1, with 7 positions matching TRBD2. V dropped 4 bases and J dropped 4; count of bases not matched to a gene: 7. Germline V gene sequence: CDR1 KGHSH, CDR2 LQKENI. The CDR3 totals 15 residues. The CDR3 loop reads CASSQGAGQYNEQFF. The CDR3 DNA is TGTGCCAGCTCACAGGGAGCGGGGCAATACAATGAGCAGTTCTTC. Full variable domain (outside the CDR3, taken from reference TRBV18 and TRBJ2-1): NAGVMQNPRHLVRRRGQEARLRCSPMKGHSHVYWYRQLPEEGLKFMVYLQKENIIDESGMPKERFSAEFPKEGPSILRIQQVVRGDSAAYFCASSQGAGQYNEQFFGPGTRLTVL.

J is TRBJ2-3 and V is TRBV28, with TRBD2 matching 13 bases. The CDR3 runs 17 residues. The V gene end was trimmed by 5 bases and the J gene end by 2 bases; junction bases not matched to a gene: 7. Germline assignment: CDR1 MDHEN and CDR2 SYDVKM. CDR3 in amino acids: CASSTSGLAGITDTQYF. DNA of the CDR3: TGTGCCAGCAGTACCTCGGGACTAGCGGGAATCACAGATACGCAGTATTTT.